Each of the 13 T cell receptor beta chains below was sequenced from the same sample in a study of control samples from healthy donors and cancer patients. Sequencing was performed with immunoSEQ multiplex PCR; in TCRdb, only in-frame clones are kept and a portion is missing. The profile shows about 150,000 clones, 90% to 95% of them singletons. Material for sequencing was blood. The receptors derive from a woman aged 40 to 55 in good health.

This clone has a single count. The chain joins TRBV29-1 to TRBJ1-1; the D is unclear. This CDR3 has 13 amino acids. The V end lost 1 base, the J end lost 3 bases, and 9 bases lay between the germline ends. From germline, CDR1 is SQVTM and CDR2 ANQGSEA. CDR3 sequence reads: CSVEARGDTEAFF. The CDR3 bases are TGCAGCGTTGAAGCCAGAGGTGACACTGAAGCTTTCTTT.

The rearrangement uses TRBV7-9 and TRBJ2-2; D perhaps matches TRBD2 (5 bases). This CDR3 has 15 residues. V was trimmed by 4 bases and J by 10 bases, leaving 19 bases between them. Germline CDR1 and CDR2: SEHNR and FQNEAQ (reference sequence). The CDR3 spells CASSSPRGRYLELFF. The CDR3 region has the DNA TGTGCCAGCAGCTCTCCCCGGGGAAGGTATCTGGAGCTGTTTTTT.

The CDR3 region has the DNA TGCAGCGTGGTTACAAGCAGGTCGAACGACTACGAGCAGTACTTC. Translated: CSVVTSRSNDYEQYF. This rearrangement joins TRBV29-1 to TRBJ2-7; the D is unclear. CDR3 length: 15 residues. V gave up 6 bases and J gave up 3 bases, with 21 bases separating them. CDR1 and CDR2 (germline): SQVTM, ANQGSEA.

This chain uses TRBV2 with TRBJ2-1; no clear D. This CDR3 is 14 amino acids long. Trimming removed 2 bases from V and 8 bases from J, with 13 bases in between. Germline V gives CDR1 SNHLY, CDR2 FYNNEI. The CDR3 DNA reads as TGTGCCAGCAGTGAAAGTCTTGGTGGCTATGAGCAGTTCTTC. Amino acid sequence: CASSESLGGYEQFF.

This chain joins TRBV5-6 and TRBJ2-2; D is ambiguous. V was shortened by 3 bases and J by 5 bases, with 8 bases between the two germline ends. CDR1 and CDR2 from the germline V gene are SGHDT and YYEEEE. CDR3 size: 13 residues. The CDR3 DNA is TGTGCCAGCAGCTCTAGGTGGACCGGGGAGCTGTTTTTT. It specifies CASSSRWTGELFF.

The DNA for the CDR3 is TGTGCCATCAGTGAGTCTCGACAGGGAGGTGAAGCTTTCTTT. Translation gives CAISESRQGGEAFF. The V gene is TRBV10-3, the J gene TRBJ1-1; 7 nucleotides line up with TRBD1. V dropped 0 bases and J dropped 7; count of bases not matched to a gene: 5. CDR1 is ENHRY, CDR2 SYGVKD, per germline. CDR3 size: 14 residues.

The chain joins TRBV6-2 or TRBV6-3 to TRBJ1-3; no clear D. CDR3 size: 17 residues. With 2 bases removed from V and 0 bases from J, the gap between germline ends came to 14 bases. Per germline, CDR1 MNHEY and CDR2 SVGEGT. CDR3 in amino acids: CASSYPNREFSGNTIYF. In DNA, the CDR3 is TGTGCCAGCAGTTACCCCAACCGGGAGTTCTCTGGAAACACCATATATTTT.

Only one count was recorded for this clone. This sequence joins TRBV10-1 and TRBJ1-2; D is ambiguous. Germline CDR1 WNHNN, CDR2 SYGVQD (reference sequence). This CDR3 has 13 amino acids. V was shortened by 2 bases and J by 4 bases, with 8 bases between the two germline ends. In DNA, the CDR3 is TGCGCCAGCAGTGAGGAGGGTACCTATGGCTACACCTTC. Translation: CASSEEGTYGYTF.

The CDR3 coding sequence is TGTGCCAGCAGTCCGGACAGCATACGCTACGAGCAGTACTTC. Encoded protein: CASSPDSIRYEQYF. V usage is TRBV27 and J usage is TRBJ2-7; D is perhaps TRBD1 (6 bases). Germline assignment: CDR1 MNHEY and CDR2 SMNVEV (reference sequence). This CDR3 is built from 14 residues. V was clipped by 5 bases and J by 3 bases, with 14 bases between them.

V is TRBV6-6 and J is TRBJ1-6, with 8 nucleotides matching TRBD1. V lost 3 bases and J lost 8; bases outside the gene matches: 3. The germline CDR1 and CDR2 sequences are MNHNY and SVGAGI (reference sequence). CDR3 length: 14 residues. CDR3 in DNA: TGTGCCAGCAGTTATGGACAGGGAGATTCACCCCTCCACTTT. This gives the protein CASSYGQGDSPLHF.

The CDR3, as DNA: TGTGCCAGCAGTGAAGGCAGGGCAAACGGAGAAAAACTGTTTTTT. Protein sequence: CASSEGRANGEKLFF. The genes are TRBV2 and TRBJ1-4; a possible D gene is TRBD1 (5 bases). Germline V lookup: CDR1 SNHLY, CDR2 FYNNEI. CDR3 size: 15 residues. V lost 1 base to trimming and J lost 8 bases, with 14 bases between them.

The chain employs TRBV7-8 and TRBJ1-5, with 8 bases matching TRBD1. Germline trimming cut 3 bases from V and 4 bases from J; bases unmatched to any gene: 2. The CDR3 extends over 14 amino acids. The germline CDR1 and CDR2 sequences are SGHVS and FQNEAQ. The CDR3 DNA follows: TGTGCCAGCAGCTTTGACAGGGGTAATCAGCCCCAGCATTTT. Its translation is CASSFDRGNQPQHF.

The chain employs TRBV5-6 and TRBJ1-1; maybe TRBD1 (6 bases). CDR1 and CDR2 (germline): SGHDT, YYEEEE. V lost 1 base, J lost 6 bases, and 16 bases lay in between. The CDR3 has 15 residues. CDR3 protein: CASSLRGGSGAEAFF. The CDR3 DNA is TGTGCCAGCAGCTTGAGGGGCGGGTCAGGGGCTGAAGCTTTCTTT.